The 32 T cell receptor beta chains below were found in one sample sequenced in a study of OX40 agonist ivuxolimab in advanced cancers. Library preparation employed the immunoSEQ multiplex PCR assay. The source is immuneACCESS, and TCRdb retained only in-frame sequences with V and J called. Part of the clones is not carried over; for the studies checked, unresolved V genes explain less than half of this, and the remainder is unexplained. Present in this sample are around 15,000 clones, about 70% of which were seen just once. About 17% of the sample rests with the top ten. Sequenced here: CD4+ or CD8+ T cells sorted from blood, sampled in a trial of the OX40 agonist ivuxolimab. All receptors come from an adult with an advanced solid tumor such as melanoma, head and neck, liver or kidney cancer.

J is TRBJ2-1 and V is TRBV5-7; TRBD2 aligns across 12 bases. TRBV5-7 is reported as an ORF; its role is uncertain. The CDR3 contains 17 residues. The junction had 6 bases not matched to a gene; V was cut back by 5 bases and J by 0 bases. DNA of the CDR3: TGTGCCAGCAGAAGGGCTAGCGGGGGGGTCTCCTACAATGAGCAGTTCTTC. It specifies CASRRASGGVSYNEQFF.

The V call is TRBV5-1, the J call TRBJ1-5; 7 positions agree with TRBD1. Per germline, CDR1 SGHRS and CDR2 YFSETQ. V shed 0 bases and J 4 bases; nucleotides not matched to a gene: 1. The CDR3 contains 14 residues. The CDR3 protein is CASSLEQGNQPQHF. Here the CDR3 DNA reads TGCGCCAGCAGCTTGGAACAGGGGAATCAGCCCCAGCATTTT. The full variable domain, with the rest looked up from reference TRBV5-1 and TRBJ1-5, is KAGVTQTPRYLIKTRGQQVTLSCSPISGHRSVSWYQQTPGQGLQFLFEYFSETQRNKGNFPGRFSGRQFSNSRSEMNVSTLELGDSALYLCASSLEQGNQPQHFGDGTRLSIL.

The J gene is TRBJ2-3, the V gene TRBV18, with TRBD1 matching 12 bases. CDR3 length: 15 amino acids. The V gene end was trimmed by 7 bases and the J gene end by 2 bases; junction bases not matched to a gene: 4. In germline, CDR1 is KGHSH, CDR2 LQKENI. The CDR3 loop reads CASCGTGGLTDTQYF. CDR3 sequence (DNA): TGTGCCAGCTGCGGGACAGGGGGCCTCACAGATACGCAGTATTTT. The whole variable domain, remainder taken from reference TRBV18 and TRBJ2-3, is NAGVMQNPRHLVRRRGQEARLRCSPMKGHSHVYWYRQLPEEGLKFMVYLQKENIIDESGMPKERFSAEFPKEGPSILRIQQVVRGDSAAYFCASCGTGGLTDTQYFGPGTRLTVL.

The CDR3 DNA sequence: TGTGCCAGCAGCCAAGAACAGCGGGGGGGCTTCACAGATACGCAGTATTTT. It yields the protein CASSQEQRGGFTDTQYF. The chain links TRBV4-2 to TRBJ2-3; TRBD2 matches 10 bases. The CDR3 extends over 17 amino acids. V gave up 0 bases and J gave up 2 bases; unmatched junction bases: 5. Germline V CDR1 and CDR2: LGHNA, YNFKEQ.

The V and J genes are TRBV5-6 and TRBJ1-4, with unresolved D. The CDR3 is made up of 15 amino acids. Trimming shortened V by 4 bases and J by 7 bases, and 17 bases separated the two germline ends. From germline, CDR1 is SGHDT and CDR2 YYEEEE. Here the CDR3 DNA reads TGTGCCAGCAGCCCCCAGTGGGGTGTAGGTGAAAAACTGTTTTTT. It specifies CASSPQWGVGEKLFF. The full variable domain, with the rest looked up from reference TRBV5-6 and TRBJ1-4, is DAGVTQSPTHLIKTRGQQVTLRCSPKSGHDTVSWYQQALGQGPQFIFQYYEEEERQRGNFPDRFSGHQFPNYSSELNVNALLLGDSALYLCASSPQWGVGEKLFFGSGTQLSVL.

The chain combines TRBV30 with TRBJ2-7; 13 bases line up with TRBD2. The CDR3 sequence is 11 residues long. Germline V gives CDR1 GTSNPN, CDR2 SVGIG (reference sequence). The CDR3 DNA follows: TGTGCTGGGACTAGCGGGGACGAGCAGTACTTC. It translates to CAGTSGDEQYF.

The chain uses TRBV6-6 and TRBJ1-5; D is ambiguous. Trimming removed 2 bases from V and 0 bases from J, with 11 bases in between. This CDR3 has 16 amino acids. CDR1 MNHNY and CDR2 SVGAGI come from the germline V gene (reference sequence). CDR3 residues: CASSYASEYSNQPQHF. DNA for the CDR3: TGTGCCAGCAGTTACGCGTCGGAGTATAGCAATCAGCCCCAGCATTTT.

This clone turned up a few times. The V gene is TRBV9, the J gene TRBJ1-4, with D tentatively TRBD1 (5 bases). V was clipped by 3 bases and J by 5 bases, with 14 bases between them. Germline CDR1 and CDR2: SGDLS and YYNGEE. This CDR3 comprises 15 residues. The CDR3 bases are TGTGCCAGCAGCGCCTCCGGGACGGTCAATGAAAAACTGTTTTTT. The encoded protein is CASSASGTVNEKLFF.

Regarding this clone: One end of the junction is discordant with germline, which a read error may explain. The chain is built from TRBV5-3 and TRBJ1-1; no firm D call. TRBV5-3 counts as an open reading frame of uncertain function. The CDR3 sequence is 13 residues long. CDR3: CASSFRANTEAFF. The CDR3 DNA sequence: TGTGCCAGCAGCTTCAGAGCGAACACTGAAGCTTTCTTT.

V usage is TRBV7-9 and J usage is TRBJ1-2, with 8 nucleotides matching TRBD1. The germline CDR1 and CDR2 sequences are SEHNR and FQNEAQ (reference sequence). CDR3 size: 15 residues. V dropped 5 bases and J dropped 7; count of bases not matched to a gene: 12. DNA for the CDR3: TGTGCCAGCAGCCCTACCGGGACAGGCGATAGTGGCTACACCTTC. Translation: CASSPTGTGDSGYTF.

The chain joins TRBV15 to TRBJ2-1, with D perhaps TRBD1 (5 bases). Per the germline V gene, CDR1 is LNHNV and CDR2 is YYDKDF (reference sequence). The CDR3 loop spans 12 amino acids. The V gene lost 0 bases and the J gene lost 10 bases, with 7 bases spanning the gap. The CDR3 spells CATSREGHEQFF. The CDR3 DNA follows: TGTGCCACCAGCAGAGAGGGGCACGAGCAGTTCTTC.

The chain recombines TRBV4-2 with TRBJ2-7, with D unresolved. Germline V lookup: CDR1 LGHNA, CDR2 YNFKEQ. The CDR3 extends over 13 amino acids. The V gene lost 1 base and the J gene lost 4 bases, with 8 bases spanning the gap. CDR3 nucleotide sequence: TGTGCCAGCAGCCAAGGGACGTTGTACGAGCAGTACTTC. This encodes CASSQGTLYEQYF.

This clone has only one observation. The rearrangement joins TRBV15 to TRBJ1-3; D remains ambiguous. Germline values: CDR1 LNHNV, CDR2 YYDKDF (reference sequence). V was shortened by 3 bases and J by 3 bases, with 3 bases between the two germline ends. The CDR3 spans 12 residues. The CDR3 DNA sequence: TGTGCCACCAGCAGTGATGGAAACACCATATATTTT. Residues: CATSSDGNTIYF. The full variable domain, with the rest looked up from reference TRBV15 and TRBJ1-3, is DAMVIQNPRYQVTQFGKPVTLSCSQTLNHNVMYWYQQKSSQAPKLLFHYYDKDFNNEADTPDNFQSRRPNTSFCFLDIRSPGLGDTAMYLCATSSDGNTIYFGEGSWLTVV.

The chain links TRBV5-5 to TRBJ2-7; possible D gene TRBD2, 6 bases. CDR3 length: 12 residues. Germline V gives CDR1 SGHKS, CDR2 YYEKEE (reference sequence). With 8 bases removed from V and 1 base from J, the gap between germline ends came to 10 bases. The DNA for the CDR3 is TGTGCCAGTGCTAGCGATTCCTACGAGCAGTACTTC. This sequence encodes CASASDSYEQYF. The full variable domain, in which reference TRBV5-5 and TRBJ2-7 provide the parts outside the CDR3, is DAGVTQSPTHLIKTRGQQVTLRCSPISGHKSVSWYQQVLGQGPQFIFQYYEKEERGRGNFPDRFSARQFPNYSSELNVNALLLGDSALYLCASASDSYEQYFGPGTRLTVT.

CDR3 bases: TGTGCCAGCAGCTTATCAGGCGGGACTGAAGCTTTCTTT. Translation: CASSLSGGTEAFF. The J gene is TRBJ1-1, the V gene TRBV7-2; D remains ambiguous. The CDR3 spans 13 residues. Trimming removed 2 bases at V and 5 bases at J, with 9 bases between. CDR1 is SGHTA and CDR2 is FQGNSA in the germline V gene.

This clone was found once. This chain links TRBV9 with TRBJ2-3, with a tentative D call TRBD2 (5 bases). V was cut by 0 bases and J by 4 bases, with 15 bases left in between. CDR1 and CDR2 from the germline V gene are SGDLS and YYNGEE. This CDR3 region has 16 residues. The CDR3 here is CASSVGSGSPPDTQYF. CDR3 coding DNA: TGTGCCAGCAGCGTAGGATCGGGGTCACCCCCAGATACGCAGTATTTT.

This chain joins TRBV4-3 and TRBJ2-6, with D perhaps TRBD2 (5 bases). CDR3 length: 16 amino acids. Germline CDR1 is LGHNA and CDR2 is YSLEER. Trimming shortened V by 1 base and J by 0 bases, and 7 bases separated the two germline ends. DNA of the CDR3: TGCGCCAGCAGCCAAGGGCGGGCCTCTGGGGCCAACGTCCTGACTTTC. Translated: CASSQGRASGANVLTF.

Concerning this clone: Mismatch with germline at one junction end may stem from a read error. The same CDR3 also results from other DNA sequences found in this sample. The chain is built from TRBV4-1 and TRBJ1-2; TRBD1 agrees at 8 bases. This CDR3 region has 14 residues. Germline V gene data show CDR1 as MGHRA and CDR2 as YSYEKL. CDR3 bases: TGCGCCAGCAGCCAAGGCCAGGGGGCCTATGGCTATACCTTC. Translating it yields CASSQGQGAYGYTF.

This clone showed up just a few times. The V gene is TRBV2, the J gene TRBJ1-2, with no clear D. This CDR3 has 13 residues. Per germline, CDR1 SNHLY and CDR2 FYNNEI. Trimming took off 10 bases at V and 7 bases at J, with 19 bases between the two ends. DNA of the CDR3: TGTGCCACCTGGTTAGGTCCCTTGGTTGGCTACACCTTC. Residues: CATWLGPLVGYTF.

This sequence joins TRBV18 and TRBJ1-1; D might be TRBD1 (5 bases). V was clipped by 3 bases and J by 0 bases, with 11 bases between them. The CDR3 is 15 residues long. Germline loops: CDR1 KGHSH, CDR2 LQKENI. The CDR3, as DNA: TGTGCCAGCTCACCCGTGTCGGGGGTGAACACTGAAGCTTTCTTT. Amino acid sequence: CASSPVSGVNTEAFF. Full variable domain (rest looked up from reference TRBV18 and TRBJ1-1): NAGVMQNPRHLVRRRGQEARLRCSPMKGHSHVYWYRQLPEEGLKFMVYLQKENIIDESGMPKERFSAEFPKEGPSILRIQQVVRGDSAAYFCASSPVSGVNTEAFFGQGTRLTVV.

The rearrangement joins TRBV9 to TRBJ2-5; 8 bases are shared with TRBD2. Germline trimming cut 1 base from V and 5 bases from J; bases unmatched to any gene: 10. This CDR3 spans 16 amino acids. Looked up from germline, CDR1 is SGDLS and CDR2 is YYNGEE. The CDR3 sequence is CASSVSLSTSAETQYF. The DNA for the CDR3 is TGTGCCAGCAGCGTATCCCTTTCGACTAGCGCGGAGACCCAGTACTTC.

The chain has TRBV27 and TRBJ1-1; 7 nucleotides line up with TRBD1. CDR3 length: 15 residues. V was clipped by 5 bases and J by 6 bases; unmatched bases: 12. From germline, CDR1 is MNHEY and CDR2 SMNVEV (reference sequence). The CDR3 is CASSLWTGPGAEAFF. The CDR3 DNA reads TGTGCCAGCAGTCTGTGGACAGGCCCGGGGGCTGAAGCTTTCTTT.

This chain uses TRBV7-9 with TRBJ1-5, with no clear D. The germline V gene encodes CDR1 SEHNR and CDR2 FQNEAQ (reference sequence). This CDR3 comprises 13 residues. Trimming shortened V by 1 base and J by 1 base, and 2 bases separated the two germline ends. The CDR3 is CASSLDSNQPQHF. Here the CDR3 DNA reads TGTGCCAGCAGCTTAGACAGCAATCAGCCCCAGCATTTT.

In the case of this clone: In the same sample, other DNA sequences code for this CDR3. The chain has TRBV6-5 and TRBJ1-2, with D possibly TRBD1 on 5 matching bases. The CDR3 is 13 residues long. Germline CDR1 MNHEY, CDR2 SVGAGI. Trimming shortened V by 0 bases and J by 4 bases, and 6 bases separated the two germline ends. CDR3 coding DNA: TGTGCCAGCAGTTACTCCGGGGGCTATGGCTACACCTTC. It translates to CASSYSGGYGYTF.

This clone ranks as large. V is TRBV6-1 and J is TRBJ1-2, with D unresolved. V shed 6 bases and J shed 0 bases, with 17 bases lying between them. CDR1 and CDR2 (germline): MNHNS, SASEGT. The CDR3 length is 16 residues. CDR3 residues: CASSELGRSANYGYTF. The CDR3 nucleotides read TGTGCCAGCAGCGAACTTGGGAGGTCAGCTAACTATGGCTACACCTTC.

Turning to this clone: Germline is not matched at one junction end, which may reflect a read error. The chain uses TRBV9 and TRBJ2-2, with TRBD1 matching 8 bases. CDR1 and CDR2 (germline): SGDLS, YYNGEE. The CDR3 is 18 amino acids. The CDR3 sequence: CAGSVGSGTGVNTGELFF. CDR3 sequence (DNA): TGTGCCGGCAGCGTAGGTTCCGGGACAGGAGTTAACACCGGGGAGCTGTTTTTT.

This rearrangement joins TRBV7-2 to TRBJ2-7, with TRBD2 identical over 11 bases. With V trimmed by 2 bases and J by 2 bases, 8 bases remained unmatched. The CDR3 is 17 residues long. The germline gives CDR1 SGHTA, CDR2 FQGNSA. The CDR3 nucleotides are TGTGCCAGCAGCTTACCTAGCGGGGGGCCTCTAACCTACGAGCAGTACTTC. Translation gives CASSLPSGGPLTYEQYF. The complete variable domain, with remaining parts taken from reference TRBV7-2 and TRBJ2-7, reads GAGVSQSPSNKVTEKGKDVELRCDPISGHTALYWYRQSLGQGLEFLIYFQGNSAPDKSGLPSDRFSAERTGGSVSTLTIQRTQQEDSAVYLCASSLPSGGPLTYEQYFGPGTRLTVT.

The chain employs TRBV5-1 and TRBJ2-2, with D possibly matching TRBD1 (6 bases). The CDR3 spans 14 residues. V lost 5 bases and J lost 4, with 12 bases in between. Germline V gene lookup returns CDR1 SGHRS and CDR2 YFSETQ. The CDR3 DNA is TGCGCCAGCAGAGGGGACACACTCACCGGGGAGCTGTTTTTT. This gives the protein CASRGDTLTGELFF. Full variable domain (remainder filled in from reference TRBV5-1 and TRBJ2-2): KAGVTQTPRYLIKTRGQQVTLSCSPISGHRSVSWYQQTPGQGLQFLFEYFSETQRNKGNFPGRFSGRQFSNSRSEMNVSTLELGDSALYLCASRGDTLTGELFFGEGSRLTVL.

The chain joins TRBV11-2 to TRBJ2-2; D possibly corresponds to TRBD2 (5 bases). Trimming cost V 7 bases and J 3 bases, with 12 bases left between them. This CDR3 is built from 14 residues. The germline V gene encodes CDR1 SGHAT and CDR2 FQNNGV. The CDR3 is CASKWGVDTGELFF. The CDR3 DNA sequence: TGTGCCAGCAAGTGGGGAGTCGACACCGGGGAGCTGTTTTTT.

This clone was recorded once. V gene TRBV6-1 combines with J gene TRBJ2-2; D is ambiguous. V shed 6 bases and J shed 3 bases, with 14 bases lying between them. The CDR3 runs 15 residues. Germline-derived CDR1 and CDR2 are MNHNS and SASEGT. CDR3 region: CASSTAATYTGELFF. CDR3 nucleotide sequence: TGTGCCAGCAGCACAGCTGCCACATACACCGGGGAGCTGTTTTTT.

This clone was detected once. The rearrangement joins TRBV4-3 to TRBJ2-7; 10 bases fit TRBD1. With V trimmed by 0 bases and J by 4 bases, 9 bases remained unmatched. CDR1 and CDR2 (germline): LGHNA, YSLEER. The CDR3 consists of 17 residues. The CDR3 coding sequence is TGCGCCAGCAGCCAAGAAAATCCGCCGGGACAGGGGTACGAGCAGTACTTC. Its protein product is CASSQENPPGQGYEQYF.

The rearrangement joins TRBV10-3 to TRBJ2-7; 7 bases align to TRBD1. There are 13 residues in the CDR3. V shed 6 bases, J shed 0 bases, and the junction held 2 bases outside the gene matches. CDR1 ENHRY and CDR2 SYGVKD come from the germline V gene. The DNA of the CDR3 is TGTGCCATCAGAACAGGGGACTCCTACGAGCAGTACTTC. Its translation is CAIRTGDSYEQYF.